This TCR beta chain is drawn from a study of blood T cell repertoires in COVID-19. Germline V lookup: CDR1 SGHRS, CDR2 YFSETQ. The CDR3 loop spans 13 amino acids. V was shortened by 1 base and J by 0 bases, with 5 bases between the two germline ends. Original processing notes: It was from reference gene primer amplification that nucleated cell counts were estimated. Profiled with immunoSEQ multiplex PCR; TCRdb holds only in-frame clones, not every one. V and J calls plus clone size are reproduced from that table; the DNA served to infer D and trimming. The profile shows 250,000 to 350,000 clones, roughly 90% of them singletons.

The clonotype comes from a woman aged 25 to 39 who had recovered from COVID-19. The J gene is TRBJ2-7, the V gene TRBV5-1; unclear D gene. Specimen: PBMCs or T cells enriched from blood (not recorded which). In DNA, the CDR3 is TGCGCCAGCAGCTTGTTTAACTCCTACGAGCAGTACTTC. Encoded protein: CASSLFNSYEQYF.